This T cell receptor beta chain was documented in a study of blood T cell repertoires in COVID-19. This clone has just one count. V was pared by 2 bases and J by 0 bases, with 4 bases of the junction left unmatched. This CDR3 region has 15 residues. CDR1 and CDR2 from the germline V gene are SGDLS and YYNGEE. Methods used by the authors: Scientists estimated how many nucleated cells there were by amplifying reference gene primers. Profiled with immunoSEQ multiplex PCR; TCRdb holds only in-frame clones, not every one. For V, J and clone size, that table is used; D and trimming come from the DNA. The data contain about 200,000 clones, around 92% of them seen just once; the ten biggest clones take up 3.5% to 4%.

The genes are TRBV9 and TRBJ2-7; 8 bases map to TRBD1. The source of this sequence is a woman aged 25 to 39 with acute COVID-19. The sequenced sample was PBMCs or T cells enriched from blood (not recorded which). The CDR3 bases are TGTGCCAGCAGCGTTGGACAGGGCCTCTCCTACGAGCAGTACTTC. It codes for CASSVGQGLSYEQYF. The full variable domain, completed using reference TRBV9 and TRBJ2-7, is DSGVTQTPKHLITATGQRVTLRCSPRSGDLSVYWYQQSLDQGLQFLIQYYNGEERAKGNILERFSAQQFPDLHSELNLSSLELGDSALYFCASSVGQGLSYEQYFGPGTRLTVT.